A single sample is the source of the 17 T cell receptor beta chains below, sequenced in a study of Ad26.COV2.S vaccination and SARS-CoV-2 variants. Treatment here: 19 received Ad26.COV2.S at low or high dose, single or two shots; 5 received placebo; per-sample allocation not given. Sampling was done on day 63 after the first vaccine or placebo injection. Profiling relied on immunoSEQ multiplex PCR, and the TCRdb table lists in-frame clones only, not all of them. In the table there are about 440,000 clones, 90% of which are singletons. Sequenced material: peripheral blood, taken in a trial of Ad26.COV2.S vaccine versus placebo. These receptors were obtained from a person between 18 and 65 years old who received the Ad26.COV2.S COVID-19 vaccine or a placebo.

This chain connects TRBV5-4 to TRBJ2-1, with 7 bases fitting TRBD1. Germline V CDR1 and CDR2: SGHNT, YYREEE (reference sequence). The CDR3 covers 14 residues. The junction had 7 bases not matched to a gene; V was cut back by 4 bases and J by 6 bases. CDR3 DNA sequence: TGTGCCAGCAGCGCCCGGGACAGCCCCAATGAGCAGTTCTTC. Its protein is CASSARDSPNEQFF.

The V call is TRBV10-3, the J call TRBJ2-7; 9 bases align to TRBD1. This CDR3 spans 20 amino acids. Germline trimming cut 2 bases from V and 4 bases from J; bases unmatched to any gene: 21. Germline lookup yields CDR1 ENHRY and CDR2 SYGVKD. CDR3 bases: TGTGCCATCAGTGAGCCAATCGGGACAGGGCTCACGGAGGCGGAGTACGAGCAGTACTTC. Protein sequence: CAISEPIGTGLTEAEYEQYF.

The rearrangement uses TRBV7-2 and TRBJ2-3; TRBD2 agrees at 9 bases. Germline V gives CDR1 SGHTA, CDR2 FQGNSA. This CDR3 comprises 19 residues. The V segment lost 0 bases and the J segment 1 base; nucleotides outside the gene matches: 11. The CDR3 protein is CASSLAPEILAGRTDTQYF. Written as DNA, the CDR3 is TGTGCCAGCAGCTTAGCGCCCGAAATACTAGCGGGCCGCACAGATACGCAGTATTTT.

This chain joins TRBV5-8 and TRBJ1-2; 8 bases line up with TRBD1. Germline-derived CDR1 and CDR2 are SGHTS and YDEGEE. After removal of 2 bases from V and 4 bases from J, the junction contained 10 bases not matched to a gene. This CDR3 region has 16 residues. CDR3 DNA: TGTGCCAGCAGCTTAGCCCCGACAGGGGTTGGCTATGGCTACACCTTC. Translated, it gives CASSLAPTGVGYGYTF.

The rearrangement uses TRBV5-1 and TRBJ2-2, with 11 bases that match TRBD2. Unmatched junction bases numbered 5, after V lost 0 bases and J lost 7 bases. This CDR3 has 16 residues. CDR1 and CDR2 from the germline V gene are SGHRS and YFSETQ. Here the CDR3 DNA reads TGCGCCAGCAGCTTGGAACTAGCGGGAGATGGCGGGGAGCTGTTTTTT. It specifies CASSLELAGDGGELFF.

This clone was seen a single time. This rearrangement joins TRBV28 to TRBJ1-2; 12 bases are shared with TRBD1. CDR1 MDHEN and CDR2 SYDVKM come from the germline V gene. The CDR3 extends over 15 amino acids. Losses at the gene ends were 6 bases for V and 7 bases for J; bases not matched to a gene: 9. The CDR3 DNA reads as TGTGCCAGCAGCCTAACCGGGACAGGGGGCTTTGGCTACACCTTC. This sequence encodes CASSLTGTGGFGYTF.

The chain recombines TRBV5-4 with TRBJ2-6, with 8 positions matching TRBD1. J gave up 2 bases and V 4 bases, and 2 bases lay outside the gene matches. The CDR3 sequence is 15 residues long. Germline V gene data show CDR1 as SGHNT and CDR2 as YYREEE (reference sequence). DNA of the CDR3: TGTGCCAGCAGCCAACAGGGGGCTGGGGCCAACGTCCTGACTTTC. This codes for CASSQQGAGANVLTF.

The V gene is TRBV6-5, the J gene TRBJ2-5; no clear D gene. Trimming left V 6 bases short and J 4 bases short, with 12 bases between. Germline loops: CDR1 MNHEY, CDR2 SVGAGI. This CDR3 spans 13 amino acids. The DNA for the CDR3 is TGTGCCAGCAGGTGGACGGTAGGAGAGACCCAGTACTTC. This gives the protein CASRWTVGETQYF.

V usage is TRBV30 and J usage is TRBJ2-5; 9 positions agree with TRBD1. Germline assignment: CDR1 GTSNPN and CDR2 SVGIG (reference sequence). The CDR3 has 15 residues. With V trimmed by 0 bases and J by 1 base, 3 bases remained unmatched. This CDR3 reads CAWSVQGARQETQYF. CDR3 in DNA: TGTGCCTGGAGTGTACAGGGGGCGCGCCAAGAGACCCAGTACTTC.

The rearrangement links TRBV6-2 or TRBV6-3 to TRBJ2-2; 9 bases fit TRBD2. The V gene end was trimmed by 2 bases and the J gene end by 5 bases; junction bases not matched to a gene: 3. The germline CDR1 and CDR2 sequences are MNHEY and SVGEGT. This CDR3 spans 15 amino acids. CDR3 amino acids: CASSYGTSSTGELFF. The CDR3 DNA follows: TGTGCCAGCAGTTACGGGACTAGCTCAACCGGGGAGCTGTTTTTT.

V gene TRBV5-4 combines with J gene TRBJ2-7, with 7 bases fitting TRBD2. Germline CDR1 reads SGHNT; CDR2 reads YYREEE (reference sequence). The ends lost 2 bases at V and 4 bases at J; junction bases unmatched: 6. The CDR3 length is 14 residues. This CDR3 is CASSLAGPPYEQYF. DNA for the CDR3: TGTGCCAGCAGCTTAGCGGGACCGCCTTACGAGCAGTACTTC.

The chain has TRBV14 and TRBJ1-2; a weak D match, TRBD1 (6 bases). Trimming took 2 bases from V and 7 from J, leaving 17 bases between them. The CDR3 runs 15 residues. Per germline, CDR1 SGHDN and CDR2 FVKESK. This CDR3 reads CASSQWSGGESGYTF. The CDR3 DNA is TGTGCCAGCAGCCAATGGTCGGGGGGCGAGTCTGGCTACACCTTC.

V and J are TRBV5-1 and TRBJ1-1, with 8 bases aligning to TRBD1. This CDR3 contains 13 residues. Per germline, CDR1 SGHRS and CDR2 YFSETQ. The V gene end was trimmed by 1 base and the J gene end by 8 bases; junction bases not matched to a gene: 4. The DNA for the CDR3 is TGCGCCAGCAGCTTGACCGACAGGGGCGAAGCTTTCTTT. Amino acid sequence: CASSLTDRGEAFF.

The CDR3 DNA is TGTGCCAGCAGTCGCGGGACAGGGGTCACCGGGGAGCTGTTTTTT. Amino acids: CASSRGTGVTGELFF. The gene calls are TRBV27 and TRBJ2-2; 10 nucleotides line up with TRBD1. The CDR3 runs 15 residues. After removal of 5 bases from V and 4 bases from J, the junction contained 4 bases not matched to a gene. Germline CDR1 is MNHEY and CDR2 is SMNVEV (reference sequence).

On this clone itself: An end of the junction does not agree with germline; a read error may underlie this. The rearrangement uses TRBV15 and TRBJ1-3; D may be TRBD1 (6 bases). The CDR3 loop spans 18 amino acids. From germline, CDR1 is LNHNV and CDR2 YYDKDF (reference sequence). CDR3 DNA sequence: TGTGCCACCGGCAGAGATCGGGACATCAGTCTTCTCGGAAACACCATATATTTT. Translating it yields CATGRDRDISLLGNTIYF.

The V and J genes are TRBV29-1 and TRBJ1-5; D is unresolved. The germline V gene encodes CDR1 SQVTM and CDR2 ANQGSEA. Trimming removed 4 bases from V and 0 bases from J, with 25 bases in between. CDR3 length equals 19 residues. CDR3 sequence reads: CSVGFGRPSGHGSNQPQHF. Written as DNA, the CDR3 is TGCAGCGTTGGGTTTGGGAGGCCAAGTGGGCATGGTAGCAATCAGCCCCAGCATTTT.

The chain carries TRBV30 and TRBJ2-7; 11 bases are a match to TRBD2. From germline, CDR1 is GTSNPN and CDR2 SVGIG (reference sequence). This CDR3 comprises 14 residues. The V and J ends lost 3 bases and 3 bases, in that order; junction bases with no gene match: 4. DNA of the CDR3: TGTGCCTGGAGACTAGCGGGAGAGCGCTACGAGCAGTACTTC. Protein sequence: CAWRLAGERYEQYF.